This T cell receptor (beta chain) is from a study of Ad26.COV2.S vaccination and SARS-CoV-2 variants. Whole-study results and caveats: Spike-specific responses of CD8+ and CD4+ T cells were reported to display substantial breadth after vaccination.

The treatment was: around 19 received Ad26.COV2.S at low or high dose, single or two shots; about 5 received placebo; per-sample allocation not given. Material that was analyzed had been drawn on day 63 after the first vaccine or placebo injection. A word on this clone: Its antigen is unidentified.

The trim removed 7 bases at V and 0 bases at J, leaving 10 bases unmatched. CDR3 size: 16 residues. CDR1 and CDR2 from the germline V gene are MDHEN and SYDVKM. Only in-frame clones appear in the TCRdb table, and some are missing; sequencing was by immunoSEQ multiplex PCR. The sample records 200,000 to 300,000 clones, about 83% being singletons. The source material was peripheral blood, sampled in a trial of Ad26.COV2.S vaccine versus placebo. The chain carries TRBV28 and TRBJ2-7; the match to TRBD1 covers 9 bases. The receptor was derived from a person aged 18-60 years who received the Ad26.COV2.S COVID-19 vaccine or a placebo. The chain's CDR3 is CASTIGGQGSSYEQYF. The DNA for the CDR3 is TGTGCCAGCACCATAGGGGGACAGGGAAGCTCCTACGAGCAGTACTTC.